The sequence of this TCR beta chain was determined in a study of T cells in Graves' hyperthyroidism and ophthalmopathy. Overall study findings and caveats: In blood, most of the thyroid clonotypes expanded above 0.001 were also present.

Germline CDR1 MNHNS, CDR2 SASEGT. V gave up 5 bases and J gave up 11 bases, with 21 bases separating them. This CDR3 has 14 amino acids. This clonotype was detected ten times or more. Its antigen is not identified. RNA transcripts served as the template for amplifying TCR beta CDR3 regions. First-round RT-PCR targeting the TCR CDR3 was performed with the HTBI primer set. MiXCR was run by TCRdb on the multiplex PCR reads, yielding one entry per CDR3 protein. The table includes approximately 740,000 distinct CDR3 sequences, 14% detected once. Hyperthyroidism, newly diagnosed and lasting under 2 months, affected patients aged 18 to 65. Pregnant or lactating patients were excluded, as were those with uncontrolled infection or other autoimmune disease.

Sequencing used blood. This sequence originates from a woman aged 18 to 35 with Graves' hyperthyroidism. The gene calls are TRBV6-1 and TRBJ1-1; weak D call: TRBD1 (5 bases). The chain's CDR3 is CASSHGTGVEEAFF. CDR3 coding DNA: TGTGCCAGCAGTCACGGCACAGGCGTGGAGGAGGCTTTCTTT.